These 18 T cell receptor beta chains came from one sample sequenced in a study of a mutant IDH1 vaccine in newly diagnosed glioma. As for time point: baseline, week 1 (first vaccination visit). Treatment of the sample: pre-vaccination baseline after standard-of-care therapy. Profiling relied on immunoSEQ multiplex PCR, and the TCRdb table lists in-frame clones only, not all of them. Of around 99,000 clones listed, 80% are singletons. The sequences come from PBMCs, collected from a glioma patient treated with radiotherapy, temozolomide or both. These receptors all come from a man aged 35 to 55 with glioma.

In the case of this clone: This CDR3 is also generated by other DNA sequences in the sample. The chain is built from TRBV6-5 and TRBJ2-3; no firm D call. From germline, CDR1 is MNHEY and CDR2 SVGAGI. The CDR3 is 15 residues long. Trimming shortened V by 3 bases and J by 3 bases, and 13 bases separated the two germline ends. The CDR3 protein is CASSYLAAGTDTQYF. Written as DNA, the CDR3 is TGTGCCAGCAGTTATTTAGCTGCAGGTACAGATACGCAGTATTTT.

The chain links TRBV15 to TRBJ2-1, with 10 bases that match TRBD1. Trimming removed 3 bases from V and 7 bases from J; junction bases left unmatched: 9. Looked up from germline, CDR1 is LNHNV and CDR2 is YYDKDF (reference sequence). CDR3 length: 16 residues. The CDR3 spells CATSRAGTGVRNEQFF. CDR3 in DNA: TGTGCCACCAGCAGGGCCGGGACAGGGGTAAGAAATGAGCAGTTCTTC.

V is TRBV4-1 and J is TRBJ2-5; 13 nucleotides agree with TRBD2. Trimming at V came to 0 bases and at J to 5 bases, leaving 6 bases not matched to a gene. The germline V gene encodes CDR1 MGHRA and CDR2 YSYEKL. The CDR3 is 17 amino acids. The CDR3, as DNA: TGCGCCAGCAGCCAAGATCCCGGACTAGCGGGAGTGGAGACCCAGTACTTC. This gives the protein CASSQDPGLAGVETQYF.

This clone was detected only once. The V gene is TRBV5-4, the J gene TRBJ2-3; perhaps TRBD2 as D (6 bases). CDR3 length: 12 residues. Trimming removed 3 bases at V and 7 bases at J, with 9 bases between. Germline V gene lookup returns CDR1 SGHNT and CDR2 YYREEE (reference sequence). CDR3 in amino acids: CASSWDSNTQYF. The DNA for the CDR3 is TGTGCCAGCAGCTGGGACTCGAATACGCAGTATTTT.

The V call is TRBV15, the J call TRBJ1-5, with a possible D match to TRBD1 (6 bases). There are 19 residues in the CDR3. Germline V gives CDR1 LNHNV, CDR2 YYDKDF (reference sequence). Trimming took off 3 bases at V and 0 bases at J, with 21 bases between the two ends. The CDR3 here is CATSSAGRPGAYSNQPQHF. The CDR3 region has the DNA TGTGCCACCAGCAGTGCGGGTCGGCCAGGGGCTTATAGCAATCAGCCCCAGCATTTT.

Here the CDR3 reads CASSQGSLPDTEAFF. DNA of the CDR3: TGCGCCAGCAGCCAGGGGAGTTTGCCCGACACTGAAGCTTTCTTT. The gene calls are TRBV4-1 and TRBJ1-1; D call uncertain. V was shortened by 3 bases and J by 3 bases, with 14 bases between the two germline ends. Germline V gives CDR1 MGHRA, CDR2 YSYEKL. CDR3 length equals 15 residues.

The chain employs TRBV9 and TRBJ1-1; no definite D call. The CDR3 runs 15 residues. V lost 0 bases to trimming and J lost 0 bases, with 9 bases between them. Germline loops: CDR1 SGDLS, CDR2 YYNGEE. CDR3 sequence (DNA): TGTGCCAGCAGCGTAGGCGGCGTACTGAACACTGAAGCTTTCTTT. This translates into CASSVGGVLNTEAFF.

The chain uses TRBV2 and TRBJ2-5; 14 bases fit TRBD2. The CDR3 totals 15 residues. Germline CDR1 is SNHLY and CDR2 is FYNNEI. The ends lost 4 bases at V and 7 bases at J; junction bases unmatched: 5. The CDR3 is CASSGLAGGPGTQYF. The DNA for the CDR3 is TGTGCCAGCAGTGGACTAGCGGGAGGGCCAGGGACCCAGTACTTC.

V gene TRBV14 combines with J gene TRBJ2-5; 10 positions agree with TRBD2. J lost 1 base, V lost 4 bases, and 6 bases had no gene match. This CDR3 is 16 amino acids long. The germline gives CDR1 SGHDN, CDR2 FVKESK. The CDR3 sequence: CASSPTSGPAQETQYF. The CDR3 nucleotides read TGTGCCAGCAGCCCGACTAGCGGGCCCGCCCAAGAGACCCAGTACTTC.

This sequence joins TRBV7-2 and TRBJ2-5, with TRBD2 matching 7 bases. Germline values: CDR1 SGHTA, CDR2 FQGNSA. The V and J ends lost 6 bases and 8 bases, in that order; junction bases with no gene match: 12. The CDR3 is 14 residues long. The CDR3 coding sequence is TGTGCCAGCAGTTCTACTAGCGACCGCGTCACCCAGTACTTC. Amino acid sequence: CASSSTSDRVTQYF.

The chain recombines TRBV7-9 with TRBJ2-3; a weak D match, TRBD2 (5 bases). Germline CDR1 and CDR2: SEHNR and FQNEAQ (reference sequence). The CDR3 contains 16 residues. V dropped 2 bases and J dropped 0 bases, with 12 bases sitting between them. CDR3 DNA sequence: TGTGCCAGCAGCTTAAATGCCGGGGAAAGCACAGATACGCAGTATTTT. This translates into CASSLNAGESTDTQYF.

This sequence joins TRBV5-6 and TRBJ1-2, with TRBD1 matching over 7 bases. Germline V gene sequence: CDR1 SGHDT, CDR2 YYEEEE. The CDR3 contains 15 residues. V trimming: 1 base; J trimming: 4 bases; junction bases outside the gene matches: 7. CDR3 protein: CASSLSTGQTYGYTF. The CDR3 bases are TGTGCCAGCAGCTTGTCAACGGGACAGACCTATGGCTACACCTTC.

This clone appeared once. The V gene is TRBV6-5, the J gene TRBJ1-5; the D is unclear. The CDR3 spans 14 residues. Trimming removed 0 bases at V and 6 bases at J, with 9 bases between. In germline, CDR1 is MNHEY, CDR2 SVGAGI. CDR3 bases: TGTGCCAGCAGTTACTCAGGTCCCGGTCAGCCCCAGCATTTT. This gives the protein CASSYSGPGQPQHF.

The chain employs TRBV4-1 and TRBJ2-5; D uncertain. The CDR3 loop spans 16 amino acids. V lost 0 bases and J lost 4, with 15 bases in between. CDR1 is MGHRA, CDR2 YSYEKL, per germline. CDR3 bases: TGCGCCAGCAGCCAAGAACCCGGTTCGTCGTCAGAGACCCAGTACTTC. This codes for CASSQEPGSSSETQYF.

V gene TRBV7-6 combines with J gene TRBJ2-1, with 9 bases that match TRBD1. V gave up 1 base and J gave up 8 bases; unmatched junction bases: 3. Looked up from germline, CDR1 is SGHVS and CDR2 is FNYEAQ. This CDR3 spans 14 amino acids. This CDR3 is CASSLEDRGHEQFF. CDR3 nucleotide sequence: TGTGCCAGCAGCTTAGAGGACAGGGGCCATGAGCAGTTCTTC.

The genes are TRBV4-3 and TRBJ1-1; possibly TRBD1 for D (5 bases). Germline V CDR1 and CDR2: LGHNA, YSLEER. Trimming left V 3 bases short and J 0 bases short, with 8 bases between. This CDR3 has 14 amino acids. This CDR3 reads CASSQHRMNTEAFF. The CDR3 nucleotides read TGCGCCAGCAGCCAGCACAGGATGAACACTGAAGCTTTCTTT.

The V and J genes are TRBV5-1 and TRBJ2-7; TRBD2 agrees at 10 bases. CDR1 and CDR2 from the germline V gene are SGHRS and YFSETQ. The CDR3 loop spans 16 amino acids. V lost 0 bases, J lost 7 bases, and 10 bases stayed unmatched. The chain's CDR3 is CASSLALAGSPTEQYF. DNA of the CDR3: TGCGCCAGCAGCTTGGCACTAGCGGGGTCCCCTACGGAGCAGTACTTC. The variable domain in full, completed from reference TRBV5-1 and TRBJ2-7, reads KAGVTQTPRYLIKTRGQQVTLSCSPISGHRSVSWYQQTPGQGLQFLFEYFSETQRNKGNFPGRFSGRQFSNSRSEMNVSTLELGDSALYLCASSLALAGSPTEQYFGPGTRLTVT.

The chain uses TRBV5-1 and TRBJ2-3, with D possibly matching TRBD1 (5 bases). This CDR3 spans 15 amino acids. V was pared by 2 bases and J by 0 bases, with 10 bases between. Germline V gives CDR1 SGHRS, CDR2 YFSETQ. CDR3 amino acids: CASSFQGRSTDTQYF. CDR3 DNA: TGCGCCAGCAGCTTCCAGGGCCGTAGCACAGATACGCAGTATTTT.